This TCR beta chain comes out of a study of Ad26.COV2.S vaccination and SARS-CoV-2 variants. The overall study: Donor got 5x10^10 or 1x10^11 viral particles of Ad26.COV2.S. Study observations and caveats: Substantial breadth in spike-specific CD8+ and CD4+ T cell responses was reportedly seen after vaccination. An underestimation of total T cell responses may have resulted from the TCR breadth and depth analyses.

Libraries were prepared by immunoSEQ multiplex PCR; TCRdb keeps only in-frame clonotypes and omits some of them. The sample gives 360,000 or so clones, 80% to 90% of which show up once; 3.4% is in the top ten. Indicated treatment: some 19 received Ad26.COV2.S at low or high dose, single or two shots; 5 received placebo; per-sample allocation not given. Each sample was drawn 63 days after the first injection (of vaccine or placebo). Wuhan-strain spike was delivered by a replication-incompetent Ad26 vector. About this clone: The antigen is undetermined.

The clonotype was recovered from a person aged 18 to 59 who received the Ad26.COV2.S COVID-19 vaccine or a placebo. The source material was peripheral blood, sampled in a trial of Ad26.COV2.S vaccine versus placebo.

This CDR3 is CASSYVGEAFF. The CDR3, as DNA: TGTGCCAGCAGTTACGTAGGTGAAGCTTTCTTT. The genes are TRBV6-5 and TRBJ1-1; D is unresolved. Germline CDR1 MNHEY, CDR2 SVGAGI. Trimming shortened V by 2 bases and J by 7 bases, and 5 bases separated the two germline ends. This CDR3 is built from 11 residues.